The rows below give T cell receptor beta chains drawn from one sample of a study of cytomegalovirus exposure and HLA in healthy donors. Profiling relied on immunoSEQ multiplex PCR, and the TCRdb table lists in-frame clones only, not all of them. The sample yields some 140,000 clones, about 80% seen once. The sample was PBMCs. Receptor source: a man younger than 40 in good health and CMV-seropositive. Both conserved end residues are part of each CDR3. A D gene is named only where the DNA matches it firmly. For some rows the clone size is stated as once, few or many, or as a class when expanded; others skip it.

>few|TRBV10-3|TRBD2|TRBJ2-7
CAISESPGGAGTYEQYF
TGTGCCATCAGTGAGTCACCCGGGGGAGCGGGAACCTACGAGCAGTACTTC
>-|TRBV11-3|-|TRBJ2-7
CASSFPGVRPTFEQYF
TGTGCCAGCAGCTTCCCGGGAGTCCGACCGACTTTCGAGCAGTACTTC
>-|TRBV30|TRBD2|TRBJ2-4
CAWIPSGSKAKNIQYF
TGTGCCTGGATTCCTAGCGGGAGCAAAGCCAAAAACATTCAGTACTTC
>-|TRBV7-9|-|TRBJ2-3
CASSLESGLTDTQYF
TGTGCCAGCAGCTTAGAATCGGGTTTAACAGATACGCAGTATTTT
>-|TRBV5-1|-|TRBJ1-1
CASRDSQNTEAFF
TGCGCCAGCAGGGACAGCCAGAACACTGAAGCTTTCTTT
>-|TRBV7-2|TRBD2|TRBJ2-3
CASRSRLAGGTDTQYF
TGTGCCAGCAGGTCCCGACTAGCGGGGGGCACAGATACGCAGTATTTT
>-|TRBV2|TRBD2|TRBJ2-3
CASSELGASGSGFGTDTQYF
TGTGCCAGCAGTGAGCTGGGGGCTAGCGGGTCTGGATTCGGCACAGATACGCAGTATTTT
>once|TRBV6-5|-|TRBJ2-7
CASSYSRELRREQYF
TGTGCCAGCAGTTACTCCCGAGAGCTTCGTCGGGAGCAGTACTTC
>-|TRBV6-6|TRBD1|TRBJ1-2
CASSSHGQGNYGYTF
TGTGCCAGCAGTTCCCACGGACAGGGGAACTATGGCTACACCTTC
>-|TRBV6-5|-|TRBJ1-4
CASRDTTSNEKLFF
TGTGCCAGCAGGGACACAACCTCTAATGAAAAACTGTTTTTT
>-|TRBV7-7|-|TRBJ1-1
CASSLAPGGEAFF
TGTGCCAGCAGCTTAGCACCGGGAGGGGAAGCTTTCTTT
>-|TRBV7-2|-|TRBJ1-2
CASSLAGGEGGYTF
TGTGCCAGCAGCTTAGCCGGCGGGGAGGGAGGCTACACCTTC
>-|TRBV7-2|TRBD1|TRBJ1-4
CASSLMTGDPEKLFF
TGTGCCAGCAGCTTAATGACAGGGGATCCGGAAAAACTGTTTTTT
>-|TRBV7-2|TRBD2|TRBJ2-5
CASSLGLAGGLETQYF
TGTGCCAGCAGCTTAGGTCTAGCGGGGGGGCTCGAGACCCAGTACTTC
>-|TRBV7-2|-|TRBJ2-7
CASSLEGAYEQYF
TGTGCCAGCAGCTTAGAAGGGGCCTACGAGCAGTACTTC
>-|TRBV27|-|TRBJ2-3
CASSLGAPWDTQYF
TGTGCCAGCAGTTTAGGGGCCCCCTGGGATACGCAGTATTTT
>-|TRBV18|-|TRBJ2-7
CASSKPGKTYEQYF
TGTGCCAGCTCAAAACCAGGGAAGACCTACGAGCAGTACTTC
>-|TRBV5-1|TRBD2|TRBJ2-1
CASSHPSGGALGNEQFF
TGCGCCAGCAGCCACCCTAGCGGGGGGGCTTTAGGTAATGAGCAGTTCTTC
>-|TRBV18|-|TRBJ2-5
CASSPPRPSGEETQYF
TGTGCCAGCTCACCGCCAAGGCCAAGTGGAGAAGAGACCCAGTACTTC
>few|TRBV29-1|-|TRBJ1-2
CSVSTWYNYGYTF
TGCAGCGTTAGCACCTGGTACAACTATGGCTACACCTTC
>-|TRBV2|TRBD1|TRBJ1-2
CASRGQAYGYTF
TGTGCCAGCCGGGGACAGGCCTATGGCTACACCTTC
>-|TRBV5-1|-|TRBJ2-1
CASSFLNEQFF
TGCGCCAGCAGCTTCCTAAATGAGCAGTTCTTC
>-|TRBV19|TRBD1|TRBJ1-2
CASRADRGNYGYTF
TGTGCCAGTAGGGCGGACAGGGGCAACTATGGCTACACCTTC
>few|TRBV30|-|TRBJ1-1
CAWSYGQNTEAFF
TGTGCCTGGAGTTACGGACAGAACACTGAAGCTTTCTTT
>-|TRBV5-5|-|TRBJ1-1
CAGSWGDTEAFF
TGTGCCGGCAGCTGGGGGGACACTGAAGCTTTCTTT
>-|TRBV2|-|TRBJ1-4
CASSDDDTWKFF
TGTGCCAGCAGTGACGACGACACCTGGAAGTTTTTT
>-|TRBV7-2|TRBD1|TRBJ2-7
CASSLVDRVPYEQYF
TGTGCCAGCAGCTTGGTGGACAGGGTCCCCTACGAGCAGTACTTC
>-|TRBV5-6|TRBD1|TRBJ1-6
CASSLRRPGQGPNSPLHF
TGTGCCAGCAGCTTGAGGAGGCCGGGACAGGGGCCCAATTCACCCCTCCACTTT
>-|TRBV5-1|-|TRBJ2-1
CASSLVGTRGLYEQFF
TGCGCCAGCAGCTTGGTAGGTACACGAGGGTTGTATGAGCAGTTCTTC
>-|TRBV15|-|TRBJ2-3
CATSRDISGTDTQYF
TGTGCCACCAGCAGAGATATCAGCGGCACAGATACGCAGTATTTT
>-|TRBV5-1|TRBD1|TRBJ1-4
CASSPGTGNEKLFF
TGCGCCAGCAGCCCGGGGACAGGGAATGAAAAACTGTTTTTT
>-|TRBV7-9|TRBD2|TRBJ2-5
CASSFRLAGVLTYQETQYF
TGTGCCAGCAGCTTCCGGCTAGCGGGAGTTTTAACGTACCAAGAGACCCAGTACTTC
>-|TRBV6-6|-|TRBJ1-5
CASSYPQGQPQHF
TGTGCCAGCAGTTACCCACAGGGTCAGCCCCAGCATTTT
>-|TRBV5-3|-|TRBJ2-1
CARSFSWRGPQFF
TGTGCCAGAAGCTTTTCGTGGAGAGGGCCGCAGTTCTTC
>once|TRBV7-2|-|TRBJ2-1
CASSSVAATTYNEQFF
TGTGCCAGCAGCTCCGTAGCGGCCACAACCTACAATGAGCAGTTCTTC
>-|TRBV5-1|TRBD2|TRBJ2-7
CASSLDNGGSPYEQYF
TGCGCCAGCAGCTTGGATAATGGCGGGAGCCCCTACGAGCAGTACTTC
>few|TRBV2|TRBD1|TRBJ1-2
CASVLEDRVGDGYTF
TGTGCCAGCGTTTTAGAGGACAGGGTGGGAGATGGCTACACCTTC